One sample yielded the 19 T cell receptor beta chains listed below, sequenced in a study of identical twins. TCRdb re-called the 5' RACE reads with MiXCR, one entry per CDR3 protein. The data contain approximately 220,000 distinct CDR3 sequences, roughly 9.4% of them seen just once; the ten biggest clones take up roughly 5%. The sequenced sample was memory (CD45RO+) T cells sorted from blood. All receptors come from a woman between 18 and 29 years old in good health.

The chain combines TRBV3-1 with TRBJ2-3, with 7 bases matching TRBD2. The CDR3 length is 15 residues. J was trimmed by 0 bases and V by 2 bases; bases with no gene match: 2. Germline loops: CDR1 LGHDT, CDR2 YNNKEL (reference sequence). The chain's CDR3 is CASSQLAASTDTQYF. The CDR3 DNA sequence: TGTGCCAGCAGCCAACTAGCGGCTAGCACAGATACGCAGTATTTT.

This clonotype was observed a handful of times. The CDR3 sequence is CASRSDSFNENTEAFF. DNA of the CDR3: TGTGCCAGCAGATCCGACAGCTTTAATGAGAACACTGAAGCTTTCTTT. The rearrangement links TRBV12-3 or TRBV12-4 to TRBJ1-1; D might be TRBD1 (5 bases). V shed 6 bases and J shed 1 base, with 18 bases lying between them. This CDR3 is 16 amino acids long.

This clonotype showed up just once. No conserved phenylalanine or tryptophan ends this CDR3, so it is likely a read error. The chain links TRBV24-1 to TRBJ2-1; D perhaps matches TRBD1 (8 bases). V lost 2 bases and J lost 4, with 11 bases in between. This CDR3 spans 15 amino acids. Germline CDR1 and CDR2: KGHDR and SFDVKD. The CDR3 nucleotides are TGTGCCACCAGTGATTACAGGGGGGGTTACAATGAGCAGTTCCTC. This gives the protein CATSDYRGGYNEQFL.

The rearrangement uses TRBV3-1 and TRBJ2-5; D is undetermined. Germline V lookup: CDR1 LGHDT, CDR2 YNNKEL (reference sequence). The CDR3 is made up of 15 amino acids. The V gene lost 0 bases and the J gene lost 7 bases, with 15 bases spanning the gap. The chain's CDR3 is CASSQEVQAWGTQYF. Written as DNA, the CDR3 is TGTGCCAGCAGCCAAGAGGTCCAGGCCTGGGGGACCCAGTACTTC.

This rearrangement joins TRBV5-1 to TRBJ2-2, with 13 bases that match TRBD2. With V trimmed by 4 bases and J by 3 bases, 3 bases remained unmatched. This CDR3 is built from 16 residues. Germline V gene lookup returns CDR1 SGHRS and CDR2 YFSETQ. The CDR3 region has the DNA TGCGCCAGCAGCCCGGGACTAGCGGGACACACCGGGGAGCTGTTTTTT. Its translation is CASSPGLAGHTGELFF.

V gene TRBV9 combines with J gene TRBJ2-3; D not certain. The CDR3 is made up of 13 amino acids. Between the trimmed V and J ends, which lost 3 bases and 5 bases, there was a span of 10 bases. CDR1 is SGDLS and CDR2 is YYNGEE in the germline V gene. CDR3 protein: CASSEDFLDTQYF. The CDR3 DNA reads TGTGCCAGCAGCGAAGACTTTTTAGATACGCAGTATTTT. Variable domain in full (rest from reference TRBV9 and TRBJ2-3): DSGVTQTPKHLITATGQRVTLRCSPRSGDLSVYWYQQSLDQGLQFLIQYYNGEERAKGNILERFSAQQFPDLHSELNLSSLELGDSALYFCASSEDFLDTQYFGPGTRLTVL.

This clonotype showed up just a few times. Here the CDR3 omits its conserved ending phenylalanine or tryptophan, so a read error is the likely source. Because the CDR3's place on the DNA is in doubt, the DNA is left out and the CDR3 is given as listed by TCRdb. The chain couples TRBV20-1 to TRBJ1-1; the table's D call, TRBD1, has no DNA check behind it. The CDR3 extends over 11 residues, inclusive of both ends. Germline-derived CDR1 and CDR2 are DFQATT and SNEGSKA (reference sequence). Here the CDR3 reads CSARDQRQVPV.

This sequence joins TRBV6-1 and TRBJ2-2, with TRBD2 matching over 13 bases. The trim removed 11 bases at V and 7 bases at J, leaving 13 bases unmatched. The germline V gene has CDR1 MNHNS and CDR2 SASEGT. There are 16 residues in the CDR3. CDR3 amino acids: CAVSWTSGSRGGELFF. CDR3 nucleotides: TGTGCCGTCTCCTGGACTAGCGGGAGTAGGGGCGGGGAGCTGTTTTTT.

The CDR3 is CASSSSPGGRNNEQFF. The CDR3 DNA follows: TGTGCCAGCAGCTCGAGTCCGGGGGGCCGAAACAATGAGCAGTTCTTC. The V and J genes are TRBV7-8 and TRBJ2-1, with a weak D call TRBD2 (7 bases). The length of the CDR3 is 16 residues. V was pared by 4 bases and J by 5 bases, with 18 bases between. Per germline, CDR1 SGHVS and CDR2 FQNEAQ.

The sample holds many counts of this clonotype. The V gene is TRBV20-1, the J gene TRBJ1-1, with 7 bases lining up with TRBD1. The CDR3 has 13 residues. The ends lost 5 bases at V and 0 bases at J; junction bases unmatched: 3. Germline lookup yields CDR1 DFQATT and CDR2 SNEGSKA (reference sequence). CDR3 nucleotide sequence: TGCAGTGCTTTGGGGACAGTGAACACTGAAGCTTTCTTT. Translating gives CSALGTVNTEAFF.

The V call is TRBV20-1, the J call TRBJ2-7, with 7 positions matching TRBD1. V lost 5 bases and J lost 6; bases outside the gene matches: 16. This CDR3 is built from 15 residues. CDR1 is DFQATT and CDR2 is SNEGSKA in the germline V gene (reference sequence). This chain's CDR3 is CSAPTMTGRVSEQYF. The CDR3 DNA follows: TGCAGTGCTCCCACAATGACAGGGCGAGTGAGCGAGCAGTACTTC.

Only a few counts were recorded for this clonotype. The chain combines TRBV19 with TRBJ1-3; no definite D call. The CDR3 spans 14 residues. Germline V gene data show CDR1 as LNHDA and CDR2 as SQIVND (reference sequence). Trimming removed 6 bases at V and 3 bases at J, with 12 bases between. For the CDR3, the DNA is TGTGCCAGTAGGGCCGGCGGCAGTGGAAACACCATATATTTT. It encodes CASRAGGSGNTIYF.

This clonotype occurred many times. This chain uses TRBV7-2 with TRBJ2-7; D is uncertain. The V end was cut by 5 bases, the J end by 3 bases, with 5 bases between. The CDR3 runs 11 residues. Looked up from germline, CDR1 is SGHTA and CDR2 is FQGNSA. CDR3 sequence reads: CASSAHYEQYF. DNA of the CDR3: TGTGCCAGCAGCGCACACTACGAGCAGTACTTC. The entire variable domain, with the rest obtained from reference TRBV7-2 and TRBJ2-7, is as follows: GAGVSQSPSNKVTEKGKDVELRCDPISGHTALYWYRQSLGQGLEFLIYFQGNSAPDKSGLPSDRFSAERTGGSVSTLTIQRTQQEDSAVYLCASSAHYEQYFGPGTRLTVT.

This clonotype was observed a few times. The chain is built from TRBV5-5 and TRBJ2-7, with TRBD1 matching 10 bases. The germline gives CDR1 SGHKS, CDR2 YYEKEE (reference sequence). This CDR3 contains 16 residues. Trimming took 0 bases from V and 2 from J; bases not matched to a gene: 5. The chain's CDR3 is CASSLVADRGAYEQYF. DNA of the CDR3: TGTGCCAGCAGCTTGGTTGCGGACAGGGGGGCCTACGAGCAGTACTTC.

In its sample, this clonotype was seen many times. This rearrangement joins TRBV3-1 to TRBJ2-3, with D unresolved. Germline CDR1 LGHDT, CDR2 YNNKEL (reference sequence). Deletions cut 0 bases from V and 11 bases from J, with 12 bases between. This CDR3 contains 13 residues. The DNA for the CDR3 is TGTGCCAGCAGCCAAGAAATAGGACGGGTGCAGTATTTT. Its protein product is CASSQEIGRVQYF.

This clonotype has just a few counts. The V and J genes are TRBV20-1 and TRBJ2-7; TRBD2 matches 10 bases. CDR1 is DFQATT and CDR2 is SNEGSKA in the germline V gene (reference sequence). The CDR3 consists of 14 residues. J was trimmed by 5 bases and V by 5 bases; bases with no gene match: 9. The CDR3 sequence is CSAPPSGSIHEQYF. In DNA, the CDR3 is TGCAGTGCTCCGCCTAGCGGGAGTATCCACGAGCAGTACTTC.

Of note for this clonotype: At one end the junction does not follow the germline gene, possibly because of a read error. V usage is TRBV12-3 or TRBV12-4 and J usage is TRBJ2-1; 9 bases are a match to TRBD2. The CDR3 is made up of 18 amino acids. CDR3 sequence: CTSSLAQLKRGDYNEQFF. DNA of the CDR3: TGTACCAGCAGTTTAGCGCAACTCAAGCGGGGGGACTACAATGAGCAGTTCTTC.

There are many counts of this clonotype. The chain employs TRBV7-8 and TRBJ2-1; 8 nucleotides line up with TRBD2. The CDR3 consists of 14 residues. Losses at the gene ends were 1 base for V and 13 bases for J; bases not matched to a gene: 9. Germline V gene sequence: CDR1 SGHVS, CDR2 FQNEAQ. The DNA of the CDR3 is TGTGCCAGCAGCTTAGTCCCCCAGCGGGAGTATCAGTTCTTC. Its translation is CASSLVPQREYQFF. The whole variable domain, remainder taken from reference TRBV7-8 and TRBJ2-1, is GAGVSQSPRYKVAKRGQDVALRCDPISGHVSLFWYQQALGQGPEFLTYFQNEAQLDKSGLPSDRFFAERPEGSVSTLKIQRTQQEDSAVYLCASSLVPQREYQFFGPGTRLTVL.

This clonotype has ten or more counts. The chain's CDR3 is CASSEKRDYEQYF. CDR3 in DNA: TGTGCCAGCAGCGAGAAGCGGGACTACGAGCAGTACTTC. The chain couples TRBV5-6 to TRBJ2-7, with 7 bases lining up with TRBD2. The V and J ends lost 4 bases and 3 bases, in that order; junction bases with no gene match: 4. The CDR3 totals 13 residues. Germline V CDR1 and CDR2: SGHDT, YYEEEE.